A single TCR beta chain is shown here with its context. The record originates from a study of blood T cell repertoires in COVID-19. Study context: The United States, Italy and Spain supplied acute and convalescent COVID-19 samples.

Original methodology: Reference gene primer amplification yielded estimated nucleated cell counts. TCRdb's table, derived via immunoSEQ multiplex PCR, lists solely in-frame clones and lacks some. From that table come the V and J calls and clone size; the DNA was used to work out D and trimming. The top ten clones hold more than 8% of a sample with roughly 250,000 clones, approximately 80% of them seen once. With 3 bases clipped from V and 8 bases from J, the junction kept 8 bases outside the gene matches. CDR1 and CDR2 (germline): KGHSH, LQKENI. The CDR3 consists of 14 residues. The TCR comes from a woman older than 75 with acute or convalescent COVID-19. The chain links TRBV18 to TRBJ1-2, with 8 nucleotides matching TRBD1. The sample consisted of peripheral blood. DNA for the CDR3: TGTGCCAGCTCACCCCTGGGACAGGTATCCGGCTACACCTTC. This sequence encodes CASSPLGQVSGYTF. The full variable domain, completed using reference TRBV18 and TRBJ1-2, is NAGVMQNPRHLVRRRGQEARLRCSPMKGHSHVYWYRQLPEEGLKFMVYLQKENIIDESGMPKERFSAEFPKEGPSILRIQQVVRGDSAAYFCASSPLGQVSGYTFGSGTRLTVV.